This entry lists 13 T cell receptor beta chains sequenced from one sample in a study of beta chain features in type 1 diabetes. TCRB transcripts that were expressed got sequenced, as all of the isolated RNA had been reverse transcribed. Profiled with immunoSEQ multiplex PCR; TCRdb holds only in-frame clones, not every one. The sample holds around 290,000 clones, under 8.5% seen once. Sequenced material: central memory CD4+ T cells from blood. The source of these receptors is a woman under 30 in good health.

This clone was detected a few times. As DNA, the CDR3 is TGCGCCAGCAGCCCCCGGGACAGCGGGGTAGGTGGGGCCAAAAACATTCAGTACTTC. Translated: CASSPRDSGVGGAKNIQYF. This rearrangement joins TRBV5-1 to TRBJ2-4; D is tentatively TRBD1 or TRBD2 (7 bases each). Germline V gene lookup returns CDR1 SGHRS and CDR2 YFSETQ. The CDR3 runs 19 residues. V was pared by 4 bases and J by 1 base, with 24 bases between.

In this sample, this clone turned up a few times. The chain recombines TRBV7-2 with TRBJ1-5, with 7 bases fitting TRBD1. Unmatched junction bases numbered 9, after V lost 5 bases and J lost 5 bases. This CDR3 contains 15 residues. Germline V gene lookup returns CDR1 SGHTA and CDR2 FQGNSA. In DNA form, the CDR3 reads TGTGCCAGCAGCCCAAGGACAGGTTCCTATCAGCCCCAGCATTTT. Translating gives CASSPRTGSYQPQHF. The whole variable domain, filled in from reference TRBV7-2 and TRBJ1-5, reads GAGVSQSPSNKVTEKGKDVELRCDPISGHTALYWYRQSLGQGLEFLIYFQGNSAPDKSGLPSDRFSAERTGGSVSTLTIQRTQQEDSAVYLCASSPRTGSYQPQHFGDGTRLSIL.

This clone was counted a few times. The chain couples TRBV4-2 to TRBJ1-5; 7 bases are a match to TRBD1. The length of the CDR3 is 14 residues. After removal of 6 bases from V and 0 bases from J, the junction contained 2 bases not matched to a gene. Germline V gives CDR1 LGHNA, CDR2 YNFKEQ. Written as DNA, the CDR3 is TGTGCCAGCAGGGGGGACAGTAGCAATCAGCCCCAGCATTTT. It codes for CASRGDSSNQPQHF.

CDR3 residues: CASRRTGERDTQYF. The CDR3 DNA reads TGTGCCAGCAGACGGACAGGGGAGAGGGATACGCAGTATTTT. V and J are TRBV27 and TRBJ2-3; TRBD1 matches 9 bases. CDR3 size: 14 residues. Germline V gives CDR1 MNHEY, CDR2 SMNVEV (reference sequence). V gave up 6 bases and J gave up 6 bases; unmatched junction bases: 7.

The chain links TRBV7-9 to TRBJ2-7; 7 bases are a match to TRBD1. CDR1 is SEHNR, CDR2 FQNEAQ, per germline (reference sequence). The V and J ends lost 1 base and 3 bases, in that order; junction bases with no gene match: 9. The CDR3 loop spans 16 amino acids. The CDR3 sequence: CASSLEGTAIHYEQYF. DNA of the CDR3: TGTGCCAGCAGCTTAGAGGGGACAGCTATTCACTACGAGCAGTACTTC.

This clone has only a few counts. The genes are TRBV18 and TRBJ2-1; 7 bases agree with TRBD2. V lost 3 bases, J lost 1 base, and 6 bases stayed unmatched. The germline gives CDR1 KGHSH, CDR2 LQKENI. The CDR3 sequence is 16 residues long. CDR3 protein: CASSPGLHSSYNEQFF. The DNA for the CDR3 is TGTGCCAGCTCACCGGGACTACACTCGTCCTACAATGAGCAGTTCTTC.

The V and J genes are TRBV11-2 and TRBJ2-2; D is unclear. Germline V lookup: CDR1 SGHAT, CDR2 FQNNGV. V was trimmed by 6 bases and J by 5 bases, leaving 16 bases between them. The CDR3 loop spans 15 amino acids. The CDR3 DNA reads TGTGCCAGCAGGCTCCAGCCCGGTGGAACCGGGGAGCTGTTTTTT. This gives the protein CASRLQPGGTGELFF. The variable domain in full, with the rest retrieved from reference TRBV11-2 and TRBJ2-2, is EAGVAQSPRYKIIEKRQSVAFWCNPISGHATLYWYQQILGQGPKLLIQFQNNGVVDDSQLPKDRFSAERLKGVDSTLKIQPAKLEDSAVYLCASRLQPGGTGELFFGEGSRLTVL.

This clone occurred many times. The CDR3: CASSVRTGDAGTQYF. Written as DNA, the CDR3 is TGTGCCAGCAGCGTCCGGACAGGGGATGCGGGGACCCAGTACTTC. The J gene is TRBJ2-5, the V gene TRBV6-1, with TRBD1 identical over 9 bases. There are 15 residues in the CDR3. The V and J ends lost 6 bases and 7 bases, in that order; junction bases with no gene match: 12. CDR1 is MNHNS and CDR2 is SASEGT in the germline V gene.

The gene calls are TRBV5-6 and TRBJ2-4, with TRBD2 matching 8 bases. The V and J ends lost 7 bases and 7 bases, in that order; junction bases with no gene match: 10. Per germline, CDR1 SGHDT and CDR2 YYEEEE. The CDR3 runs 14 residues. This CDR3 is CASSRGGPGNIQYF. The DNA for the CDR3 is TGTGCCAGCTCCCGCGGGGGGCCCGGGAACATTCAGTACTTC.

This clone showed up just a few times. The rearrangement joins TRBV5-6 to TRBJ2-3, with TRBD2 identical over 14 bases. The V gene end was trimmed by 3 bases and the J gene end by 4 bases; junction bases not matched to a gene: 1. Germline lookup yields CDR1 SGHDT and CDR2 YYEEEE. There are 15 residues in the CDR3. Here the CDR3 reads CASSWGLAGADTQYF. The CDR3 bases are TGTGCCAGCAGCTGGGGACTAGCGGGGGCAGATACGCAGTATTTT.

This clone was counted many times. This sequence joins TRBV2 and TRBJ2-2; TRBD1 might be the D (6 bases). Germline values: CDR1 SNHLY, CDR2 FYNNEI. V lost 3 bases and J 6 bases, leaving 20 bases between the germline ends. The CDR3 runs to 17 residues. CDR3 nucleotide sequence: TGTGCCAGCAGTGAGGGACACCACTCTTCATCCTCCGGGGAGCTGTTTTTT. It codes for CASSEGHHSSSSGELFF.

The chain's CDR3 is CASSLSTGDGYTF. The CDR3 nucleotides are TGTGCCAGCAGCTTGAGTACAGGGGATGGCTACACCTTC. The chain joins TRBV5-4 to TRBJ1-2; 7 bases fit TRBD1. The ends lost 1 base at V and 6 bases at J; junction bases unmatched: 3. This CDR3 region has 13 residues. Germline V gene lookup returns CDR1 SGHNT and CDR2 YYREEE (reference sequence).

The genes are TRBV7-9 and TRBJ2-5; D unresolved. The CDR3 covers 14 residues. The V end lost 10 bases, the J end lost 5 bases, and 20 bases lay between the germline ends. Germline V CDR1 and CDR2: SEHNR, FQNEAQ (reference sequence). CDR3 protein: CATVPSSAWETQYF. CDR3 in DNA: TGTGCCACCGTCCCCAGCAGCGCTTGGGAGACCCAGTACTTC.